At least ten counts were recorded for the clone carrying this TCR beta chain. No antigen is known for it. The CDR3 is 16 residues long. The V end was cut by 6 bases, the J end by 10 bases, with 25 bases between. Germline V CDR1 and CDR2: MNHNY, SVGAGI (reference sequence). These data belong to a study of human T cells and chemical hapten exposure. Findings of the study overall: Expanded TCRs produced significantly more large CDR3 similarity clusters than controls did.

One entry per CDR3 protein, called by TCRdb with MiXCR from the RACE reads. The sample consists of 65,000 to 85,000 distinct CDR3 sequences, over 9% of them appearing once. The time point is: patch test 1, 2 weeks after DPC sensitization. Treatment noted: therapeutic diphenylcyclopropenone sensitization with weekly scalp DPC. This chain links TRBV6-6 with TRBJ1-5, with D possibly being TRBD1 (6 bases). Material: whole blood, obtained in connection with sensitization to the hapten diphenylcyclopropenone (DPC). The sequence came from a woman aged 45 to 65 with alopecia areata. Some clones in this sample may be carry-over from other donors' samples. Written as DNA, the CDR3 is TGTGCCAGCAGCCCACCCGGACAGACAAAGTTGCAACCCCAGCATTTT. Translated, it gives CASSPPGQTKLQPQHF.